This TCR beta chain was sequenced during a study of shared clonotypes between healthy human individuals. The junction had 6 bases not matched to a gene; V was cut back by 1 base and J by 7 bases. The germline V gene encodes CDR1 SEHNR and CDR2 FQNEAQ (reference sequence). The CDR3 length is 15 residues. Naive CD8 cells comprised CD45RO-negative, CCR7-positively selected cells, excluding terminally differentiated effector memory CD45RA+ cells. Around 30,000 T cell genomes, or roughly 200 ng DNA, went into the sorted-subset replicate PCRs. The method was immunoSEQ multiplex PCR; TCRdb's version includes in-frame clones alone and lacks a portion of them. This table has 650,000 to 800,000 clones, about 91% appearing once.

The specimen sequenced was naive CD8+ T cells sorted from blood. This clonotype was sampled from a man aged 30 to 39 in good health. The chain employs TRBV7-9 and TRBJ2-2; 7 nucleotides agree with TRBD1. This chain's CDR3 is CASSLVQGGNGELFF. In nucleotides, the CDR3 is TGTGCCAGCAGCTTAGTCCAAGGGGGCAACGGGGAGCTGTTTTTT. The whole variable domain, filled in from reference TRBV7-9 and TRBJ2-2, reads DTGVSQNPRHKITKRGQNVTFRCDPISEHNRLYWYRQTLGQGPEFLTYFQNEAQLEKSRLLSDRFSAERPKGSFSTLEIQRTEQGDSAMYLCASSLVQGGNGELFFGEGSRLTVL.